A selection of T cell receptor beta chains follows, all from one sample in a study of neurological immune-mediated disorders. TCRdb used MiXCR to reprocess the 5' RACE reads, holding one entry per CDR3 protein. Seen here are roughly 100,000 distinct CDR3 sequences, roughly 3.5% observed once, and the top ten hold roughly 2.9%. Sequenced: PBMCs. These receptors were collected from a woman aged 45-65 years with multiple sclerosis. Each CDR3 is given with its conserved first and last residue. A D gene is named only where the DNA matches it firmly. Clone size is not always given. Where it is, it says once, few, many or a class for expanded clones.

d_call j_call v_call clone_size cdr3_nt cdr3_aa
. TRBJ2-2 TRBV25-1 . TGTGCCAGCAGTGACCCGGGACCCTCAAAAGGGGCCGGGGAGCTGTTTTTT CASSDPGPSKGAGELFF
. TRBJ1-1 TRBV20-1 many TGCAGTGCTAGAAAGGAAAACACTGAAGCTTTCTTT CSARKENTEAFF
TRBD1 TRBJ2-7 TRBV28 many TGTGCCAGCAGTAAATTTCTGGGGACAGGAGGCTACGAGCAGTACTTC CASSKFLGTGGYEQYF
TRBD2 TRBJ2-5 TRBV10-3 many TGTGCCATCACCCCTGGGACTAGCGGTACTCAAGAGACCCAGTACTTC CAITPGTSGTQETQYF
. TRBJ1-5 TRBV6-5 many TGTGCCAGCAGTCTTCAGGGACTCGGCAATCAGCCCCAGCATTTT CASSLQGLGNQPQHF
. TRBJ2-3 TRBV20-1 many TGCAGTGCCCACCAGGGAACTAGCACAGATACGCAGTATTTT CSAHQGTSTDTQYF
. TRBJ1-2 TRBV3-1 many TGTGCCAGCAGCCAAGCAAGGTCGGGCGGCTACACCTTC CASSQARSGGYTF
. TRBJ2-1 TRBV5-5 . TGTGCCAGCAGCTTGTATGTAGAAAGCTCCTACAATGAGCAGTTCTTC CASSLYVESSYNEQFF
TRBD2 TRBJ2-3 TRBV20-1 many TGCAGTTCTCACGGGGGGACAGATACGCAGTATTTT CSSHGGTDTQYF
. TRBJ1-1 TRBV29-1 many TGCAGCGTTCCTGATGAGGGGGTAGGTACTGAAGCTTTCTTT CSVPDEGVGTEAFF
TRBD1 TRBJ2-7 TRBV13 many TGTGCCAGCAGCTTAGAGGGACAGGGGGCCGAGCAGTACTTC CASSLEGQGAEQYF
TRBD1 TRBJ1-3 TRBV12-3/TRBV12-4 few TGTGCCAGCGAATCCGGGACAGGGGGTAAAAACATATATTTT CASESGTGGKNIYF
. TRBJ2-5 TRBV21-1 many TGTGCCAGCAGCTCCTCAGGGGGCCCTGAGACCCAGTACTTC CASSSSGGPETQYF
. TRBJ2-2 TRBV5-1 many TGCGCCAGCAGCTTGGGACAACGAACCGGGGAGCTGTTTTTT CASSLGQRTGELFF
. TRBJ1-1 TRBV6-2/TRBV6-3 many TGTGCCAGCACCCTCTATAGGAACACTGAAGCTTTCTTT CASTLYRNTEAFF
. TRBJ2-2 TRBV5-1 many TGCGCCAGCAGCGGAGACCCCAAGGTCGGGGAGCTGTTTTTT CASSGDPKVGELFF
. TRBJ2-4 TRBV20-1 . TGCAGTGCTTCCCGGGACGCGGTAGACAAAAACATTCAGTACTTC CSASRDAVDKNIQYF
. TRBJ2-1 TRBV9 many TGTGCCAGCAGCCCCCGGGGCAGGAGCTCCTACAATGAGCAGTTCTTC CASSPRGRSSYNEQFF
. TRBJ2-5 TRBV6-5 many TGTGCCAGCAGCGGAGGGAAGACCCAGTACTTC CASSGGKTQYF
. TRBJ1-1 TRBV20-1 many TGCAGTGCTAGGAGGCAGAACTTACCCACTGAAGCTTTCTTT CSARRQNLPTEAFF
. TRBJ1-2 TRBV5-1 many TGCGCCAGCAGCTTGGACAAAGCTAACTATGGCTACACCTTC CASSLDKANYGYTF
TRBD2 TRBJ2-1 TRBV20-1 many TGCAGTGCTTGGACTAGCGGGGCCTACAATGAGCAGTTCTTC CSAWTSGAYNEQFF
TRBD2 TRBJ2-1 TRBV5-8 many TGTGCCAGCAGCTTGTGGTGGGGGGGAACCTACAATGAGCAGTTCTTC CASSLWWGGTYNEQFF
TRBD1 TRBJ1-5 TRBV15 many TGTGCCACCAGCAGGGACAGGGTAGTTCAGCCCCAGCATTTT CATSRDRVVQPQHF
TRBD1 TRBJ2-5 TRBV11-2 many TGTGCCAGCAGCCTAGCCCGAAACAGGGGGCCGGGAGAGACCCAGTACTTC CASSLARNRGPGETQYF
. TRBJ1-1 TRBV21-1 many TGTGCCACGACTACAGGGGGGAACACTGAAGCTTTCTTT CATTTGGNTEAFF
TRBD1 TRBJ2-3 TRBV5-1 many TGCGCCAGCAGCCTGGGGACAGGGTTAATGACAGATACGCAGTATTTT CASSLGTGLMTDTQYF
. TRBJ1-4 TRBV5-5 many TGTGCCAGCAGCTTGGCGGGGGGGATAACTAATGAAAAACTGTTTTTT CASSLAGGITNEKLFF
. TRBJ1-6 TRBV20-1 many TGCAGTGCTAGATCCGGGTTGAATTCACCCCTCCACTTT CSARSGLNSPLHF
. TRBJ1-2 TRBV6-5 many TGTGCCAGCAGCCTTGGACAGAACTATGGCTACACCTTC CASSLGQNYGYTF
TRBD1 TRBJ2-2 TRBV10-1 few TGCGCCAGCAGGAAGGACAGGGCCGCCGGGGAGCTGTTTTTT CASRKDRAAGELFF
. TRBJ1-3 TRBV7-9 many TGTGCCAGCAGCTTGGGACTCCTCGGAGGAGCGGACACCATATATTTT CASSLGLLGGADTIYF
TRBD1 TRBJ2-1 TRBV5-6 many TGTGCCAGCAGCGACCGGGACAGGGATCCCAATGAGCAGTTCTTC CASSDRDRDPNEQFF
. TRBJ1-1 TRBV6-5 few TGTGCCAGCAGTGACTACCTGCCCGGCACTGAAGCTTTCTTT CASSDYLPGTEAFF
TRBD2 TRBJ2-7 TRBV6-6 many TGTGCCAGCAGTTACTCGCCGGGACTAGCGATAGAGCAGTACTTC CASSYSPGLAIEQYF
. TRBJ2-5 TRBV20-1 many TGCAGTGCTCAGAGATGGGCTAGAACGGAGACCCAGTACTTC CSAQRWARTETQYF
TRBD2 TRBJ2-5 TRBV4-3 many TGCGCCAGCAGCCAAGCTCTTAGCGGGGGACGAGAGACCCAGTACTTC CASSQALSGGRETQYF
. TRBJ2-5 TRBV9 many TGTGCCAGCAGCGTAGCTCTCGCAAGCCCGGAGACCCAGTACTTC CASSVALASPETQYF
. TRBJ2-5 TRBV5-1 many TGCGCCAGCAGCATGTTGTCGGAAGAGACCCAGTACTTC CASSMLSEETQYF
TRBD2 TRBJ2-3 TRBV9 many TGTGCCAGCAGCAGAACTCTAGCGGGGGTGGTGAGCGATACGCAGTATTTT CASSRTLAGVVSDTQYF
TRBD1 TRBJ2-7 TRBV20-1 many TGCAGTGCTAGATCAAGACAGGGTGGCTCCTACGAGCAGTACTTC CSARSRQGGSYEQYF
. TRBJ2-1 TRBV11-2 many TGTGCCAGCAGCTTAAGCCCGGGGAGCTCCTACAATGAGCAGTTCTTC CASSLSPGSSYNEQFF